These T cell receptor beta chains were read from a single sample in a study of T cell repertoires in cytomegalovirus infection. TCRdb called the reads again in MiXCR, with one record for every CDR3 protein. The sample holds about 490,000 distinct CDR3 sequences, about 11% seen once. Sample: PBMCs. The receptors here all came from a human donor in good health (CMV status not recorded). Some clones in this sample may be carry-over from other donors' samples. Each CDR3 is given with its conserved first and last residue. Each record gives: clone size, J gene, V gene, CDR3 protein. Some rows have no size entry. The others give once, few or many, or a class for an expanded clone.

>-|TRBJ2-2|TRBV6-2/TRBV6-3
CASSTLAGGPTGELFF
>many|TRBJ1-4|TRBV7-2
CASSVWESEKLFF
>-|TRBJ2-5|TRBV20-1
CSARDRVTAQETQYF
>many|TRBJ2-7|TRBV28
CASSLTSSDGTPWDEQYF
>many|TRBJ2-5|TRBV7-9
CASSLLRVLEETQYF
>-|TRBJ1-3|TRBV7-9
CASSLEGPFSGNTIYF
>many|TRBJ2-7|TRBV4-2
CASSQVSGSGSYEQYF
>few|TRBJ1-1|TRBV5-1
CASAQVLGTEAFF
>many|TRBJ2-1|TRBV11-2
CASSLDSSGRPTGEQFF
>many|TRBJ1-4|TRBV11-2
CASSLGTKLFF
>many|TRBJ1-5|TRBV28
CASSSPQPGPNQPQHF
>-|TRBJ2-3|TRBV6-5
CASSYSWDRRDSSTDTQYF
>-|TRBJ2-1|TRBV4-1
CASSQEPSGGTYNEQFF
>many|TRBJ1-2|TRBV6-5
CASSWRAGNYGYTF
>many|TRBJ2-1|TRBV15
CATSDGTTAGWEQFF
>-|TRBJ2-1|TRBV3-1
CASSRNLAAPQPYNEQFF
>few|TRBJ2-5|TRBV20-1
CSAGYGAVTQETQYF
>-|TRBJ1-1|TRBV28
CASSLITEAFF
>many|TRBJ2-1|TRBV29-1
CSGGRDSLGQFF
>many|TRBJ1-1|TRBV10-3
CAISPGGGPQAAFF
>many|TRBJ1-5|TRBV7-9
CARVYYSNQPQHF
>many|TRBJ1-6|TRBV5-4
CASSSKGSAGSPLHF
>-|TRBJ1-6|TRBV6-5
CASSSGTDLSPLHF
>many|TRBJ2-1|TRBV24-1
CATSDLEGDYNEQFF
>many|TRBJ2-1|TRBV7-2
CASSLAGYSYNEQFF
>many|TRBJ2-1|TRBV12-3/TRBV12-4
CASKDSQLYNEQFF
>few|TRBJ1-6|TRBV28
CASSTPGPYNSPLHF
>many|TRBJ1-4|TRBV7-8
CASTLGRIGNEKLFF
>many|TRBJ2-7|TRBV28
CASSFLYSYEQYF
>few|TRBJ1-1|TRBV6-4
CASRAQGDTEAFF
>many|TRBJ1-1|TRBV7-3
CASSRTGMVTEAFF
>few|TRBJ2-3|TRBV5-4
CASSGLVQADTQYF
>-|TRBJ2-7|TRBV14
CASRLAGQFYEQYF
>few|TRBJ2-7|TRBV28
CASSPTGADEQYF
>many|TRBJ2-7|TRBV5-4
CASSFFGAGTYEQYF
>-|TRBJ1-1|TRBV10-3
CAISAGQGGTEAFF
>many|TRBJ1-4|TRBV28
CASSFGTGEKLFF
>many|TRBJ2-1|TRBV7-8
CASSSEGGTESYNEQFF
>-|TRBJ2-7|TRBV6-6
CASSSDVYEQYF
>-|TRBJ2-2|TRBV29-1
CSGTLRGFNTGELFF
>few|TRBJ2-3|TRBV5-4
CASSLAKAGRSTDTQYF
>few|TRBJ2-1|TRBV4-2
CASSPYSGSAYNEQFF
>many|TRBJ1-1|TRBV7-8
CASSLDRVTTEAFF
>-|TRBJ2-7|TRBV20-1
CSATSEVRTYEQYF
>-|TRBJ1-5|TRBV29-1
CSVADSLSNQPQHF
>-|TRBJ2-2|TRBV5-4
CASSLEAGGPGELFF
>-|TRBJ1-4|TRBV5-4
CASSTAQATNEKLFF